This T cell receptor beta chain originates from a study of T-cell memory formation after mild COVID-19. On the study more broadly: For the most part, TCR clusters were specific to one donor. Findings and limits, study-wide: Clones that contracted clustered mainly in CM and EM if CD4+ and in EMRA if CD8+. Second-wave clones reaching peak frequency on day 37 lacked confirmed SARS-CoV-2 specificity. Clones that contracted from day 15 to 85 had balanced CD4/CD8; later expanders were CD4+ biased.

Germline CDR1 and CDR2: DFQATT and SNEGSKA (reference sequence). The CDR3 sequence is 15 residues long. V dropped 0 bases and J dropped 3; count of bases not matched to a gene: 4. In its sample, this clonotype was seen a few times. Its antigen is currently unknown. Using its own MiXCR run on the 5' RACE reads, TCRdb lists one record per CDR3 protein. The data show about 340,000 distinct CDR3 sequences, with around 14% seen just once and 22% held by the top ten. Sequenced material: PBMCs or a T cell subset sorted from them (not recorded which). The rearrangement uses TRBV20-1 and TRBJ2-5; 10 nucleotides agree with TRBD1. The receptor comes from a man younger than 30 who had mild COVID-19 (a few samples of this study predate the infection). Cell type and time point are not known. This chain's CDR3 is CSARDTGTGEETQYF. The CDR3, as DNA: TGCAGTGCTAGAGACACCGGGACAGGGGAAGAGACCCAGTACTTC.